The 17 T cell receptor beta chains below come from one sample, sequenced in a study of blood T cell repertoires in COVID-19. The table came from immunoSEQ multiplex PCR; TCRdb's copy has only in-frame clones and leaves some out. The sample has under 250,000 clones; around 88% are singletons. Sequenced sample: peripheral blood. These receptor sequences come from a man older than 75 with acute or convalescent COVID-19.

V is TRBV14 and J is TRBJ1-2, with TRBD1 identical over 10 bases. This CDR3 is built from 13 residues. CDR1 is SGHDN, CDR2 FVKESK, per germline. Germline trimming cut 4 bases from V and 4 bases from J; bases unmatched to any gene: 0. The CDR3 loop is CASSRDRGYGYTF. The DNA for the CDR3 is TGTGCCAGCAGCCGGGACAGGGGCTATGGCTACACCTTC.

The V call is TRBV11-2, the J call TRBJ2-5; no firm D call. V was clipped by 3 bases and J by 5 bases, with 7 bases between them. The germline V gene encodes CDR1 SGHAT and CDR2 FQNNGV. The CDR3 length is 12 residues. CDR3 coding DNA: TGTGCCAGCAGCTTGGGCTGGGAGACCCAGTACTTC. This sequence encodes CASSLGWETQYF.

Worth noting for this clone: Other DNA sequences in the same sample also yield this CDR3. The genes are TRBV28 and TRBJ1-2, with TRBD1 matching over 10 bases. CDR3 size: 13 residues. Trimming at V came to 5 bases and at J to 7 bases, leaving 4 bases not matched to a gene. The germline V gene has CDR1 MDHEN and CDR2 SYDVKM. CDR3 sequence (DNA): TGTGCCAGCAGTCTGACAGGGGGCGGTGGCTACACCTTC. It yields the protein CASSLTGGGGYTF.

The chain carries TRBV7-6 and TRBJ1-5; TRBD1 is a possible D gene (6 bases). Germline loops: CDR1 SGHVS, CDR2 FNYEAQ. The CDR3 runs to 15 residues. Trimming took off 3 bases at V and 6 bases at J, with 15 bases between the two ends. Written as DNA, the CDR3 is TGTGCCAGCAGCTTTTTGACAGGCGCAGGTCAGCCCCAGCATTTT. Its translation: CASSFLTGAGQPQHF.

The chain links TRBV7-3 to TRBJ1-3, with TRBD1 matching over 7 bases. The CDR3 extends over 14 amino acids. The germline gives CDR1 SGHTA, CDR2 FQGTGA. With 5 bases clipped from V and 3 bases from J, the junction kept 4 bases outside the gene matches. The CDR3 sequence: CASSPGTDGNTIYF. The DNA of the CDR3 is TGTGCCAGCAGCCCAGGGACAGATGGAAACACCATATATTTT.

CDR3 nucleotides: TGCGCCAGCAGCTTATACCGGGACAGGGACACCGGGGAGCTGTTTTTT. Encoded protein: CASSLYRDRDTGELFF. This chain links TRBV5-1 with TRBJ2-2; TRBD1 matches 9 bases. The CDR3 contains 16 residues. Unmatched junction bases numbered 5, after V lost 2 bases and J lost 3 bases. CDR1 is SGHRS and CDR2 is YFSETQ in the germline V gene.

The chain has TRBV5-1 and TRBJ1-5; perhaps TRBD1 as D (6 bases). V lost 5 bases, J lost 5 bases, and 17 bases lay in between. CDR3 length equals 15 residues. CDR1 SGHRS and CDR2 YFSETQ come from the germline V gene. CDR3 protein: CASSLTGEGYQPQHF. DNA of the CDR3: TGCGCCAGCAGTCTGACAGGAGAGGGATATCAGCCCCAGCATTTT.

V usage is TRBV6-5 and J usage is TRBJ1-6, with TRBD1 identical over 10 bases. CDR1 is MNHEY and CDR2 is SVGAGI in the germline V gene. Unmatched junction bases numbered 7, after V lost 7 bases and J lost 7 bases. The CDR3 has 15 amino acids. The CDR3 loop reads CASMLGQGGNSPLHF. CDR3 DNA: TGTGCCAGCATGCTTGGACAGGGGGGGAATTCACCCCTCCACTTT.

CDR3 sequence (DNA): TGTGCCAGCACCCGCTGGGGGGGAGGCTACACCTTC. It translates to CASTRWGGGYTF. V gene TRBV28 combines with J gene TRBJ1-2, with a tentative D call TRBD1 (5 bases). V shed 7 bases and J shed 8 bases, with 14 bases lying between them. Germline V gene sequence: CDR1 MDHEN, CDR2 SYDVKM. The CDR3 spans 12 residues.

This chain uses TRBV5-1 with TRBJ2-3; perhaps TRBD1 as D (6 bases). The CDR3 consists of 18 residues. The V end lost 4 bases, the J end lost 2 bases, and 23 bases lay between the germline ends. Germline CDR1 and CDR2: SGHRS and YFSETQ. For the CDR3, the DNA is TGCGCCAGCAGCCCCGCCATCAGGGGCATGGGGTTCACAGATACGCAGTATTTT. Encoded protein: CASSPAIRGMGFTDTQYF. Full variable domain (rest looked up from reference TRBV5-1 and TRBJ2-3): KAGVTQTPRYLIKTRGQQVTLSCSPISGHRSVSWYQQTPGQGLQFLFEYFSETQRNKGNFPGRFSGRQFSNSRSEMNVSTLELGDSALYLCASSPAIRGMGFTDTQYFGPGTRLTVL.

Here the CDR3 DNA reads TGTGCCAGCAGCCCATCACAGGGGGCAGATACGCAGTATTTT. This codes for CASSPSQGADTQYF. V and J are TRBV7-9 and TRBJ2-3, with 8 bases matching TRBD1. From germline, CDR1 is SEHNR and CDR2 FQNEAQ (reference sequence). Losses at the gene ends were 5 bases for V and 4 bases for J; bases not matched to a gene: 5. The CDR3 runs to 14 residues.

The count of this clone is one. The chain joins TRBV10-3 to TRBJ1-6, with TRBD1 matching 7 bases. Looked up from germline, CDR1 is ENHRY and CDR2 is SYGVKD. V lost 4 bases, J lost 13 bases, and 7 bases stayed unmatched. The CDR3 length is 13 residues. CDR3 coding DNA: TGTGCCATCAGTGGGGACAGCAGGACCCCCCTCCACTTT. This sequence encodes CAISGDSRTPLHF.

The chain has TRBV7-9 and TRBJ2-5; 10 bases fit TRBD1. The J segment lost 0 bases and the V segment lost 5 bases, leaving 6 bases of the junction unmatched. Per the germline V gene, CDR1 is SEHNR and CDR2 is FQNEAQ (reference sequence). The CDR3 runs 16 residues. The DNA of the CDR3 is TGTGCCAGCAGCCCGGGACAGGGGAGCTACCAAGAGACCCAGTACTTC. Translated, it gives CASSPGQGSYQETQYF.

This clone was picked up a small number of times. V usage is TRBV6-4 and J usage is TRBJ1-6, with D tentatively TRBD1 (5 bases). Germline loops: CDR1 MRHNA, CDR2 SNTAGT. V gave up 2 bases and J gave up 9 bases, with 14 bases separating them. The CDR3 totals 15 residues. CDR3 coding DNA: TGTGCCAGCAGTGACCGGGGGAGTGGCGGTTCACCCCTCCACTTT. It specifies CASSDRGSGGSPLHF.

J is TRBJ2-7 and V is TRBV6-2 or TRBV6-3; D is unclear. V was cut by 0 bases and J by 2 bases, with 14 bases left in between. The CDR3 consists of 16 residues. CDR1 is MNHEY and CDR2 is SVGEGT in the germline V gene. CDR3 residues: CASSYSSGQVAYEQYF. CDR3 bases: TGTGCCAGCAGTTACTCGTCTGGGCAGGTGGCCTACGAGCAGTACTTC.

This clone was detected only a few times. This chain links TRBV6-2 or TRBV6-3 with TRBJ1-5, with D possibly being TRBD1 (6 bases). From germline, CDR1 is MNHEY and CDR2 SVGEGT. The CDR3 is 17 amino acids. V was trimmed by 4 bases and J by 3 bases, leaving 19 bases between them. The CDR3 DNA follows: TGTGCCAGCAGTTTCGTGACAGGCCGCGAAAACAATCAGCCCCAGCATTTT. Translating it yields CASSFVTGRENNQPQHF.

Note on this clone: The junction does not match germline at one end; this may be a read error. J is TRBJ2-2 and V is TRBV2, with a weak D call TRBD1 (6 bases). Germline V lookup: CDR1 SNHLY, CDR2 FYNNEI. The CDR3 is 15 residues long. DNA of the CDR3: TGTGCCAGCAGTCAAGCCGGGACAACCACCGGGGAGCTGTTTTTT. Translated, it gives CASSQAGTTTGELFF.